The 18 T cell receptor beta chains below were found in one sample sequenced in a study of Graves' ophthalmopathy and Graves' hyperthyroidism (dated by TCRdb to the late 2010s). The run used an Illumina HiSeq 2000. For repertoire sequencing, TCR beta CDR3 regions were amplified from RNA transcripts. The first round of RT-PCR was done with HTBI primers and the Qiagen OneStep RT-PCR kit, and was followed by a second round of multiplex PCR, then size selection and purification. TCRdb passed the public sequencing reads through fastp at Q25 and MiXCR, retaining productive beta sequences. Every entry covers one CDR3 protein and lists the most common genes and DNA from its rows. Within this sample are a few hundred thousand distinct CDR3 sequences, with approximately 15% of them counted one time only. About 7.3% of the sample is taken by the ten largest. The sequenced material came from peripheral blood. Every receptor here comes from a young woman with stable Graves' hyperthyroidism. Donor details come from another sample of the same person, matched by shared clones.

The chain carries TRBV6-2 or TRBV6-3 and TRBJ1-2; weak D call: TRBD1 (5 bases). This CDR3 is built from 14 residues. Germline assignment: CDR1 MNHEY and CDR2 SVGEGT. Trimming stripped 4 bases from V and 8 bases from J, with 17 bases between. The CDR3 nucleotides read TGTGCCAGCAGTTCCATTCAGGGTCTCGGGGGCTACACCTTC. This sequence encodes CASSSIQGLGGYTF.

This clonotype was seen at least ten times. This sequence may be a read error, since a much larger clone differs from it by one base. The V call is TRBV6-2 or TRBV6-3, the J call TRBJ1-1, with no clear D. This CDR3 comprises 13 residues. Trimming stripped 4 bases from V and 6 bases from J, with 12 bases between. Germline V gene data show CDR1 as MNHEY and CDR2 as SVGEGT. CDR3 DNA: TGTGCCAGCAGTTTTCGCAGACACGCTGAAGCTTTCTTT. Translating gives CASSFRRHAEAFF.

This clonotype appeared many times. The chain is built from TRBV24-1 and TRBJ2-2; D uncertain. V was shortened by 2 bases and J by 2 bases, with 8 bases between the two germline ends. The CDR3 totals 15 residues. From germline, CDR1 is KGHDR and CDR2 SFDVKD. CDR3 region: CATSDSAVNTGELFF. The CDR3 DNA reads as TGTGCCACCAGTGATTCGGCAGTTAACACCGGGGAGCTGTTTTTT.

Many counts were recorded for this clonotype. The V and J genes are TRBV6-2 or TRBV6-3 and TRBJ2-5, with D maybe TRBD1 (6 bases). Germline CDR1 reads MNHEY; CDR2 reads SVGEGT. Trimming shortened V by 7 bases and J by 5 bases, and 17 bases separated the two germline ends. The CDR3 spans 14 residues. The CDR3 loop reads CASTDRSGSETQYF. As DNA, the CDR3 is TGTGCCAGCACCGACAGGTCTGGTAGCGAGACCCAGTACTTC.

Regarding this clonotype: One end of the junction is discordant with germline, which a read error may explain. The V call is TRBV2, the J call TRBJ2-7; 7 bases line up with TRBD1. Per germline, CDR1 SNHLY and CDR2 FYNNEI. This CDR3 contains 11 residues. CDR3 residues: CASSELGQWSF. The CDR3 nucleotides are TGTGCCAGCAGTGAACTGGGACAGTGGTCCTTC.

This clonotype showed up just a few times. Given a much more abundant clone one base away, this may be a read error. CDR3 residues: CASSLSGIRGREELFF. The CDR3 DNA sequence: TGTGCCAGCAGCTTAAGCGGCATCAGGGGGCGTGAAGAACTGTTTTTT. The V and J genes are TRBV28 and TRBJ1-4; TRBD1 matches 8 bases. Per the germline V gene, CDR1 is MDHEN and CDR2 is SYDVKM. The CDR3 is made up of 16 amino acids.

There are a few counts of this clonotype. The chain has TRBV6-2 or TRBV6-3 and TRBJ2-2, with D unclear. Trimming removed 0 bases from V and 0 bases from J, with 11 bases in between. This CDR3 comprises 17 residues. Germline V gene sequence: CDR1 MNHEY, CDR2 SVGEGT. CDR3 nucleotide sequence: TGTGCCAGCAGTTACTCGATTCTCAGGACGAACACCGGGGAGCTGTTTTTT. The encoded protein is CASSYSILRTNTGELFF.

Many counts were recorded for this clonotype. J is TRBJ2-7 and V is TRBV12-3 or TRBV12-4; TRBD2 matches at 8 bases. Trimming removed 5 bases from V and 4 bases from J; junction bases left unmatched: 13. The CDR3 has 16 residues. CDR3 protein: CASSPFGGGERYEQYF. The CDR3, as DNA: TGTGCCAGCAGTCCCTTCGGGGGGGGCGAACGTTACGAGCAGTACTTC.

With respect to this clonotype: This CDR3 fails to terminate in the conserved phenylalanine or tryptophan, so it likely reflects a read error. V gene TRBV6-1 combines with J gene TRBJ1-1; D gene uncertain. V was cut by 3 bases and J by 2 bases, with 7 bases left in between. Germline lookup yields CDR1 MNHNS and CDR2 SASEGT. There are 13 residues in the CDR3. The CDR3 nucleotides are TGTGCCAGCAGTGAGTGGACTAACACTGAAGCTTTCGTT. This encodes CASSEWTNTEAFV.

This clonotype was seen a few times. This chain joins TRBV3-1 and TRBJ1-6; D uncertain. Trimming removed 1 base from V and 8 bases from J, with 9 bases in between. The CDR3 has 14 amino acids. Germline-derived CDR1 and CDR2 are LGHDT and YNNKEL (reference sequence). CDR3 residues: CASSQAASDSPLHF. DNA for the CDR3: TGTGCCAGCAGCCAAGCCGCCTCGGATTCACCCCTCCACTTT.

This clonotype was seen ten or more times. V is TRBV7-2 and J is TRBJ1-5, with unresolved D. The germline gives CDR1 SGHTA, CDR2 FQGNSA. Trimming stripped 2 bases from V and 1 base from J, with 9 bases between. This CDR3 has 15 residues. CDR3 nucleotide sequence: TGTGCCAGCAGCTTATGGACGGAAAGCAATCAGCCCCAGCATTTT. Translation: CASSLWTESNQPQHF.

This clonotype appeared many times. This chain uses TRBV24-1 with TRBJ1-1; 7 bases align to TRBD1. The V segment lost 7 bases and the J segment 1 base; nucleotides outside the gene matches: 8. The CDR3 covers 15 residues. Germline-derived CDR1 and CDR2 are KGHDR and SFDVKD. The CDR3 here is CATSPQGGENTEAFF. The CDR3 DNA follows: TGTGCCACCAGCCCCCAAGGGGGCGAGAACACTGAAGCTTTCTTT.

This clonotype appeared many times. This chain joins TRBV2 and TRBJ1-2, with a weak D call TRBD1 (5 bases). The germline V and J ends were trimmed by 11 bases and 0 bases, with 10 bases remaining between them. This CDR3 has 12 residues. CDR1 and CDR2 from the germline V gene are SNHLY and FYNNEI. The CDR3 reads CAGRDPNYGYTF. In DNA, the CDR3 is TGTGCCGGCCGGGACCCTAACTATGGCTACACCTTC. Full variable domain (remainder filled in from reference TRBV2 and TRBJ1-2): EPEVTQTPSHQVTQMGQEVILRCVPISNHLYFYWYRQILGQKVEFLVSFYNNEISEKSEIFDDQFSVERPDGSNFTLKIRSTKLEDSAMYFCAGRDPNYGYTFGSGTRLTVV.

There are many counts of this clonotype. The J gene is TRBJ2-2, the V gene TRBV12-3 or TRBV12-4; 7 bases are shared with TRBD1. CDR3 length: 13 residues. Losses at the gene ends were 6 bases for V and 6 bases for J; bases not matched to a gene: 4. This CDR3 is CASSPQGSGELFF. DNA of the CDR3: TGTGCCAGCAGCCCACAGGGGTCCGGGGAGCTGTTTTTT.

Many counts were recorded for this clonotype. V and J are TRBV4-2 and TRBJ2-2, with 11 bases matching TRBD2. From germline, CDR1 is LGHNA and CDR2 YNFKEQ. The V and J ends lost 4 bases and 5 bases, in that order; junction bases with no gene match: 9. The CDR3 is 17 residues long. The CDR3 loop is CASSRDSGGAVTGELFF. CDR3 sequence (DNA): TGTGCCAGCAGCCGAGATAGCGGGGGGGCGGTTACCGGGGAGCTGTTTTTT.

The J gene is TRBJ2-4, the V gene TRBV7-2; 11 positions match TRBD1. The trim removed 1 base at V and 5 bases at J, leaving 1 base unmatched. This CDR3 has 15 amino acids. Germline CDR1 is SGHTA and CDR2 is FQGNSA. CDR3 nucleotides: TGTGCCAGCAGCTTAGGGACAGGGGGCGAAAACATTCAGTACTTC. This translates into CASSLGTGGENIQYF.

This clonotype appeared many times. The genes are TRBV12-3 or TRBV12-4 and TRBJ1-2; D gene uncertain. CDR3 length: 14 residues. V lost 6 bases and J lost 6, with 17 bases in between. CDR3 sequence: CASSRRTVDDGYTF. The CDR3 region has the DNA TGTGCCAGCAGCCGTCGGACTGTGGATGATGGCTACACCTTC.

This clonotype showed up many times. This chain uses TRBV6-1 with TRBJ2-7; TRBD2 aligns across 8 bases. V dropped 4 bases and J dropped 0; count of bases not matched to a gene: 8. CDR3 length: 16 residues. Germline V gene data show CDR1 as MNHNS and CDR2 as SASEGT. CDR3 in amino acids: CASSVRGTRPSYEQYF. The CDR3 nucleotides read TGTGCCAGCAGTGTTCGGGGGACTAGGCCCTCCTACGAGCAGTACTTC.